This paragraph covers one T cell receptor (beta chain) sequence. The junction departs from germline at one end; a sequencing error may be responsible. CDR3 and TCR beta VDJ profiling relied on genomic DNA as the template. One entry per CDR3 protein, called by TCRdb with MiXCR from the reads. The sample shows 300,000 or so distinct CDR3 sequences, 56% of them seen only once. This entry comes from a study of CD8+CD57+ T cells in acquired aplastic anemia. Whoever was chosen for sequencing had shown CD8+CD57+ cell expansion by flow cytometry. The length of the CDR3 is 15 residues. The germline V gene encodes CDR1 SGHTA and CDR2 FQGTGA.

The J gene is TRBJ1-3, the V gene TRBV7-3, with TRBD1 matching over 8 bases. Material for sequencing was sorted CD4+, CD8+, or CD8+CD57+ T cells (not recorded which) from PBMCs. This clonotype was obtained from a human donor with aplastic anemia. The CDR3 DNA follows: TGTGCCAGCAGCTTAGCCGGACAGGGCGGAAACACCATGTATTTT. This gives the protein CASSLAGQGGNTMYF.